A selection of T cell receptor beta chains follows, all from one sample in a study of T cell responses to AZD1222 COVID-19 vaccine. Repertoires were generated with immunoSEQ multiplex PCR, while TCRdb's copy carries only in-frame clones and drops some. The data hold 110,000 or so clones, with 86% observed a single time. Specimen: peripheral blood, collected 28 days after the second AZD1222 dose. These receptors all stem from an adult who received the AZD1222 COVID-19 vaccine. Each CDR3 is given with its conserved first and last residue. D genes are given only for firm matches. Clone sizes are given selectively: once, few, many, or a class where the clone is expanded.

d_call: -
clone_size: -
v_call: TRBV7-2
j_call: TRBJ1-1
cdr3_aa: CASSLPVRNTEAFF
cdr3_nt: TGTGCCAGCAGCCTCCCTGTGCGAAACACTGAAGCTTTCTTT

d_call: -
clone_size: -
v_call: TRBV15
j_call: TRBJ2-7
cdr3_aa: CATSRDSPYEQYF
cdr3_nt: TGTGCCACCAGCAGAGACAGCCCCTACGAGCAGTACTTC

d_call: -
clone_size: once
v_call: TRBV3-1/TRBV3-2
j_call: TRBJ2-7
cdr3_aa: CASSQDSGHSSSYEQYF
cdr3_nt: TGTGCCAGCAGCCAGGACTCCGGACACTCAAGCTCCTACGAGCAGTACTTC

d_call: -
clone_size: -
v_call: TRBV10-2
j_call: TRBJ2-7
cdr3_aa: CASSESGRTSYEQYF
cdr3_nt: TGCGCCAGCAGTGAGAGTGGCAGAACGTCCTACGAGCAGTACTTC

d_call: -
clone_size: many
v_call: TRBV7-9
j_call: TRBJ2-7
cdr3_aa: CATSFGQGSFFPYEQYF
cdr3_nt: TGTGCCACGAGCTTTGGGCAGGGAAGTTTTTTTCCCTACGAGCAGTACTTC

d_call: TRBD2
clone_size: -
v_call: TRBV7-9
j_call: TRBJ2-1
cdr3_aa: CASSGSGSSSYNEQFF
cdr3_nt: TGTGCCAGCAGCGGTAGCGGGTCGAGCTCCTACAATGAGCAGTTCTTC

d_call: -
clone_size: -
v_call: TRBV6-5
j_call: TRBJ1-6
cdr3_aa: CASSYNFYNSPLHF
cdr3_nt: TGTGCCAGCAGTTACAACTTCTATAATTCACCCCTCCACTTT

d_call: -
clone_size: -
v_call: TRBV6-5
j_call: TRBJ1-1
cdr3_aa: CASTDRQYTEAFF
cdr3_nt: TGTGCCAGCACAGACCGACAGTACACTGAAGCTTTCTTT

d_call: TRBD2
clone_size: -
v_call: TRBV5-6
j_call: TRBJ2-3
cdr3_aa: CASSRGQRGGTDTQYF
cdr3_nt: TGTGCCAGCAGTCGGGGTCAGCGGGGGGGCACAGATACGCAGTATTTT

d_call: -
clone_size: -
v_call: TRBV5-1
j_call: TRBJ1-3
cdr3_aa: CASSSLAGQRSGNTIYF
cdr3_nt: TGCGCCAGCAGCTCCTTGGCTGGACAGCGCTCTGGAAACACCATATATTTT

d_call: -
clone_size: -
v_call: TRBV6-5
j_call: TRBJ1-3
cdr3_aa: CASSSQARGPGNTIYF
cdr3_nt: TGTGCCAGCAGTTCCCAGGCGCGGGGCCCTGGAAACACCATATATTTT

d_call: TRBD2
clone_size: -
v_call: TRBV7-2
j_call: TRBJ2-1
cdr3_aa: CASSLGGGRDEQFF
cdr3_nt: TGTGCCAGCAGCTTAGGGGGGGGAAGGGATGAGCAGTTCTTC

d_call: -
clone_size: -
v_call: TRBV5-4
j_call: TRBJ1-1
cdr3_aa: CASSLQMNTEAFF
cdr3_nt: TGTGCCAGCAGCTTACAGATGAACACTGAAGCTTTCTTT

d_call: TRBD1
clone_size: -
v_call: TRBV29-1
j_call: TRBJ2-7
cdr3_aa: CSVERQGAYEYEQYF
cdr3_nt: TGCAGCGTTGAAAGGCAGGGGGCTTATGAATACGAGCAGTACTTC

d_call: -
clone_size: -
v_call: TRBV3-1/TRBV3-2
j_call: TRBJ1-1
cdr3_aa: CASSQSGDAGPTAFF
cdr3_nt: TGTGCCAGCAGCCAATCGGGGGACGCCGGGCCCACCGCTTTCTTT

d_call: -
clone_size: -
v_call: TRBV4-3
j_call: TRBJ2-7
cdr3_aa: CASSWDQGSYEQYF
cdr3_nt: TGCGCCAGCAGCTGGGACCAGGGCTCCTACGAGCAGTACTTC

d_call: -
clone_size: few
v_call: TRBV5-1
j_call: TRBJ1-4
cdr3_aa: CASSLMSSEKLFF
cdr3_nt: TGCGCCAGCAGCTTGATGTCCTCTGAAAAACTGTTTTTT

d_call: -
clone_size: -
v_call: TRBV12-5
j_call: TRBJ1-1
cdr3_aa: CASGLVLGEAGEAFF
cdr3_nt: TGTGCTAGTGGTTTGGTACTAGGGGAAGCGGGCGAAGCTTTCTTT

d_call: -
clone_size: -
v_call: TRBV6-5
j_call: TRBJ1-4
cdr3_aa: CASSYGAETNEKLFF
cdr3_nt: TGTGCCAGCAGTTACGGGGCGGAAACTAATGAAAAACTGTTTTTT

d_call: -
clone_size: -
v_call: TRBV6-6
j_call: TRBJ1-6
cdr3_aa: CASSPPQASSYNSPLHF
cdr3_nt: TGTGCCAGCAGTCCTCCGCAGGCGAGCTCCTATAATTCACCCCTCCACTTT

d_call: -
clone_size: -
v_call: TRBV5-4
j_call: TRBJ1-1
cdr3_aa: CASSPLGLGATEAFF
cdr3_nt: TGTGCCAGCAGCCCCTTGGGCCTCGGGGCCACTGAAGCTTTCTTT

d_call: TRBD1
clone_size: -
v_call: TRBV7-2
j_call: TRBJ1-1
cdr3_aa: CASSRDRGGAFF
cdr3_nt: TGTGCCAGCAGCCGGGACAGGGGGGGAGCTTTCTTT

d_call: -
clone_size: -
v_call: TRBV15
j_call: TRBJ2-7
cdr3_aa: CATSRDPTYEQYF
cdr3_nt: TGTGCCACCAGCAGAGATCCCACCTACGAGCAGTACTTC

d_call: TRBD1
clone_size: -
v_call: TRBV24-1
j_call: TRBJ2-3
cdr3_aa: CATSDAGTGGHTQYF
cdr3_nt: TGTGCCACCAGTGATGCCGGGACAGGTGGGCATACGCAGTATTTT

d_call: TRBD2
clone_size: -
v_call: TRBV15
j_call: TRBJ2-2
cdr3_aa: CATSRDRILAANTGELFF
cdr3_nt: TGTGCCACCAGCAGAGATCGGATACTAGCGGCGAACACCGGGGAGCTGTTTTTT

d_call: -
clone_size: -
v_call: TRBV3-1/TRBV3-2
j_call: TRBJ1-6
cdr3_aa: CASSQGGAYNSPLHF
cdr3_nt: TGTGCCAGCAGCCAAGGGGGCGCTTATAATTCACCCCTCCACTTT

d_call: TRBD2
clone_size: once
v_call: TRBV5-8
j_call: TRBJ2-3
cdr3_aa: CASSRGGLARTDTQYF
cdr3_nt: TGTGCCAGCAGCCGAGGTGGACTAGCGCGCACAGATACGCAGTATTTT

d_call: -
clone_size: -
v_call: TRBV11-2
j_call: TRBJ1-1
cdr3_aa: CASRQPGTGNTEAFF
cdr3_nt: TGTGCCAGCAGACAACCCGGGACGGGGAACACTGAAGCTTTCTTT

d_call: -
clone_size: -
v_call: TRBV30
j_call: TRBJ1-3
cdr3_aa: CACPRAEGLGAGNTIYF
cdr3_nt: TGTGCCTGCCCCCGGGCAGAGGGGTTGGGGGCTGGAAACACCATATATTTT

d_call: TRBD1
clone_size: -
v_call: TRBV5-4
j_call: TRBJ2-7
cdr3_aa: CASSLGTGVFEQYF
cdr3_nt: TGTGCCAGCAGCTTGGGGACAGGGGTCTTCGAGCAGTACTTC

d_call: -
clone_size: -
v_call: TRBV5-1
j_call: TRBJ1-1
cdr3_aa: CASSTTLTNTEAFF
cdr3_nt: TGCGCCAGCAGCACGACACTTACGAACACTGAAGCTTTCTTT

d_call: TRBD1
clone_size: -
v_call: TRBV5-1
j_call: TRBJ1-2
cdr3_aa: CASSLTAEGGADYGYTF
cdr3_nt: TGCGCCAGCAGTCTGACCGCGGAAGGGGGCGCGGACTATGGCTACACCTTC

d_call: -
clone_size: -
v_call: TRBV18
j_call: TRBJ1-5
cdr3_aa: CASSPQQGVNQPQHF
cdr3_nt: TGTGCCAGCTCACCCCAACAGGGCGTAAATCAGCCCCAGCATTTT

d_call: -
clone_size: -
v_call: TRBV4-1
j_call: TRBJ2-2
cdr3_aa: CPPRQRPGRGQSGELFF
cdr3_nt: TGCCCCCCCCGCCAACGCCCGGGGAGGGGGCAGAGCGGGGAGCTGTTTTTT

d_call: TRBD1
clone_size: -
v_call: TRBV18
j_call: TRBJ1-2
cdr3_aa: CASSSQGQPNYGYTF
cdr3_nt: TGTGCCAGCTCGTCGCAGGGACAGCCCAACTATGGCTACACCTTC

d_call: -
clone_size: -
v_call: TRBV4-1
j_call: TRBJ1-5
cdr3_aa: CASSQTDRGLGQPQHF
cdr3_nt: TGCGCCAGCAGCCAAACGGATAGGGGGTTAGGTCAGCCCCAGCATTTT

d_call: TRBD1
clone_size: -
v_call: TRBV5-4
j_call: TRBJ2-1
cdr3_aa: CAYQGQNYNEQFF
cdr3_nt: TGTGCCTACCAGGGACAGAACTACAATGAGCAGTTCTTC

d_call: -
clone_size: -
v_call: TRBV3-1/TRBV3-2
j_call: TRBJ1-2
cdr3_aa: CASSQVPENYGYTF
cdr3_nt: TGTGCCAGCAGCCAAGTTCCGGAGAACTATGGCTACACCTTC

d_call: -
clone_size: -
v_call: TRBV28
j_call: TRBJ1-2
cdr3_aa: CASSEDINYGYTF
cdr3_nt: TGTGCCAGCAGTGAGGACATTAACTATGGCTACACCTTC

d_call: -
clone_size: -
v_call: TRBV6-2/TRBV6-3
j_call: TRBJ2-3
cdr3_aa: CASSYSAGPTDTQYF
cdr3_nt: TGTGCCAGCAGTTACTCCGCGGGACCCACAGATACGCAGTATTTT

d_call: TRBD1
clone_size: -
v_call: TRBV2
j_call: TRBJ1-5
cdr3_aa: CASSPPSDRGQPQHF
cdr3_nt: TGTGCCAGCAGTCCGCCGTCAGACAGGGGTCAGCCCCAGCATTTT

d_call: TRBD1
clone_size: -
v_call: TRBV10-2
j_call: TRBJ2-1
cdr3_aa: CASRGQGLTGEQFF
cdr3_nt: TGCGCCAGCCGGGGACAGGGATTGACGGGCGAGCAGTTCTTC

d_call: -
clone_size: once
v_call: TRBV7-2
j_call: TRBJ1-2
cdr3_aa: CASSLGAGLGGYTF
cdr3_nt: TGTGCCAGCAGCTTAGGAGCGGGCTTGGGTGGCTACACCTTC

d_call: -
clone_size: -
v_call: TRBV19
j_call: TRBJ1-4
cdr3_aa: CASINSATNEKLFF
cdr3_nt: TGTGCCAGTATTAACAGCGCAACTAATGAAAAACTGTTTTTT

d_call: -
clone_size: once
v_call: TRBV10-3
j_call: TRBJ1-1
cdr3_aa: CAIRDGMNTEAFF
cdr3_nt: TGTGCCATCAGGGACGGAATGAACACTGAAGCTTTCTTT

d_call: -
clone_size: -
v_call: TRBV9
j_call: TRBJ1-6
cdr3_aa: CASSGSGGQLSYNSPLHF
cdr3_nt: TGTGCCAGCAGCGGATCAGGCGGGCAGCTTAGCTATAATTCACCCCTCCACTTT

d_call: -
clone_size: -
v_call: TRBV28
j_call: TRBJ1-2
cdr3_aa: CASSAGIYGYTF
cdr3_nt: TGTGCCAGCAGTGCTGGAATCTATGGCTACACCTTC

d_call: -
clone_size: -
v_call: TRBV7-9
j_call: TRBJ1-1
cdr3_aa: CASSLSRNTEAFF
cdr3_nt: TGTGCCAGCAGCTTATCGAGGAACACTGAAGCTTTCTTT

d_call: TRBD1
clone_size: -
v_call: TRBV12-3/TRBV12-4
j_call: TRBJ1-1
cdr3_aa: CASSTGDTAFF
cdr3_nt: TGTGCCAGCAGTACAGGGGATACAGCTTTCTTT

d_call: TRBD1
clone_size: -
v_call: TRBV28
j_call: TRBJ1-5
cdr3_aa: CASSLGQGAQPQHF
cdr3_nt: TGTGCCAGCAGTTTAGGGCAGGGGGCTCAGCCCCAGCATTTT

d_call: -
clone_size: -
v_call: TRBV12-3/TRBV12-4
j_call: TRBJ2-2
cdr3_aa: CASSFPGELFF
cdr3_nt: TGTGCCAGCAGTTTTCCCGGGGAGCTGTTTTTT

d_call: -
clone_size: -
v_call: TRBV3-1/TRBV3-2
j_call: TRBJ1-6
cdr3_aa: CASSQDATGGAWNSPLHF
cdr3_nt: TGTGCCAGCAGCCAAGATGCCACGGGGGGCGCTTGGAATTCACCCCTCCACTTT

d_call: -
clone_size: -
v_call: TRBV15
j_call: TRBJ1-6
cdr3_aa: CATSRGTTNSPLHF
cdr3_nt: TGTGCCACCAGTAGAGGGACGACCAATTCACCCCTCCACTTT

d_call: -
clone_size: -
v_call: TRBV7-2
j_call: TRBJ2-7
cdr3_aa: CASSPPSRYEQYF
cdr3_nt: TGTGCCAGCAGCCCGCCTAGTAGGTACGAGCAGTACTTC

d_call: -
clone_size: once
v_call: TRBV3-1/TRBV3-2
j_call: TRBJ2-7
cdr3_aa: CASSPSWPGPYEQYF
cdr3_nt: TGTGCCAGCAGCCCCTCCTGGCCAGGGCCCTACGAGCAGTACTTC

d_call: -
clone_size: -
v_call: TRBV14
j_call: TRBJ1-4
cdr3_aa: CASSQAAELFF
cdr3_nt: TGTGCCAGCAGCCAGGCTGCGGAACTGTTTTTT

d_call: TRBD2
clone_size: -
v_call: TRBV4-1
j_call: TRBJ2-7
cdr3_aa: CASSQVLAGGSYEQYF
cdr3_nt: TGCGCCAGCAGCCAAGTGCTAGCGGGGGGATCCTACGAGCAGTACTTC